Here is one T cell receptor beta chain with its context. What it binds is not known. The CDR3 is 11 residues long. Germline V CDR1 and CDR2: LNHDA, SQIVND (reference sequence). Trimming left V 7 bases short and J 6 bases short, with 9 bases between. Documented time point: newly diagnosed GD, antithyroid drugs for less than 3 months. The TCR library was made from RNA that had been extracted from PBMCs in TRIzol. The entry originates in a study of regulatory T cells in long-lasting Graves disease. Overall study findings and caveats: Favoring TRBV28, TRBJ1-2 and TRBJ2-5 was a feature seen in persistent disease.

iRepertoire HTBI primers and Arm-PCR of CDR3 regions built TCR beta libraries. TCRdb re-called the multiplex PCR reads with MiXCR, one entry per CDR3 protein. The sample holds hundreds of thousands of distinct CDR3 sequences, about 15% seen once. The data also belong to a second study, concerning T cells in Graves' hyperthyroidism and ophthalmopathy.

The sequence was collected from a woman aged 25 to 39 with Graves disease. V is TRBV19 and J is TRBJ2-5; no clear D gene. This specimen consisted of peripheral blood mononuclear cells (PBMCs), obtained at new diagnosis, from a patient treated with antithyroid drugs. Written as DNA, the CDR3 is TGTGCCAGTAAGGTTGGGCAGACCCAGTACTTC. This sequence encodes CASKVGQTQYF.